This entry is about one T cell receptor (beta chain). Its specificity is not known. The CDR3 loop spans 14 amino acids. The V gene end was trimmed by 0 bases and the J gene end by 6 bases; junction bases not matched to a gene: 1. CDR1 and CDR2 from the germline V gene are SGHKS and YYEKEE (reference sequence). This record comes from a study of graft-versus-host responses after intestinal transplantation. Study results and caveats: Recipient-marrow GvH clones were detected, some having first appeared in ileum or blood.

Libraries were prepared by immunoSEQ multiplex PCR; TCRdb keeps only in-frame clonotypes and omits some of them. Altogether over 45,000 clones are present, around 92% being singletons, with the ten largest covering around 0.6%. The receptor comes from a human donor who was the organ donor for an intestinal transplant. V is TRBV5-5 and J is TRBJ2-7; 12 bases agree with TRBD2. Sequences were derived from unstimulated CD4+ T cells sorted from spleen or lymph node cells, sampled before transplant. CDR3 amino acids: CASSLGLAGVEQYF. Here the CDR3 DNA reads TGTGCCAGCAGCTTGGGACTAGCGGGAGTCGAGCAGTACTTC.